The 7 T cell receptor beta chains given below trace back to one sample, sequenced in a study of molecular identifiers for immune sequencing clone quantification. TCRdb recomputed calls from the PCR reads with MiXCR, one row per CDR3 protein. The data contain hundreds of thousands of distinct CDR3 sequences, 25% of them singletons. Sequencing input: naive CD8+ T cells from blood, with Jurkat cell RNA spiked in. This sample's subset: FACS-sorted CD8+CD4-CCR7+CD45RA+ naive T cells. Every receptor here comes from a human donor in good health. Some libraries in this study had Jurkat cell RNA spiked in.

V usage is TRBV4-3 and J usage is TRBJ2-7; 11 bases are a match to TRBD2. V lost 3 bases and J lost 3; bases outside the gene matches: 4. There are 15 residues in the CDR3. The germline CDR1 and CDR2 sequences are LGHNA and YSLEER. The CDR3 spells CASSHATSGSYEQYF. Written as DNA, the CDR3 is TGCGCCAGCAGCCATGCTACTAGCGGGAGCTACGAGCAGTACTTC.

Only a few counts were recorded for this clonotype. The chain has TRBV7-9 and TRBJ2-5; 8 nucleotides match TRBD1. Germline lookup yields CDR1 SEHNR and CDR2 FQNEAQ (reference sequence). Trimming cost V 5 bases and J 5 bases; bases outside gene matches: 7. The CDR3 length is 14 residues. The DNA for the CDR3 is TGTGCCAGCAGCAGACGGACAGGGAGGGAGACCCAGTACTTC. As protein: CASSRRTGRETQYF.

To note about this clonotype: With a much larger clone just one base away, this may be a read error. The CDR3 coding sequence is TGTGCCAGCAGCTTCGGACCATCTGCGGCCTACGAGCAGTACTTC. Translation: CASSFGPSAAYEQYF. This chain joins TRBV13 and TRBJ2-7; unclear D gene. CDR3 length: 15 residues. Deletions cut 3 bases from V and 2 bases from J, with 14 bases between. Germline loops: CDR1 PRHDT, CDR2 FYEKMQ (reference sequence).

Concerning this clonotype itself: The germline gene is not matched at one end of the junction; a read error may be the cause. The chain carries TRBV4-3 and TRBJ2-7; D possibly corresponds to TRBD1 (6 bases). There are 15 residues in the CDR3. CDR1 and CDR2 from the germline V gene are LGHNA and YSLEER. The CDR3 region is CASRQDRGSSYEQYF. The CDR3 region has the DNA TGCGCCAGCCGCCAAGATAGGGGGTCGTCCTACGAGCAGTACTTC.

This clonotype was seen at least ten times. The rearrangement uses TRBV25-1 and TRBJ2-2; D not certain. The CDR3 totals 12 residues. The V end lost 1 base, the J end lost 6 bases, and 3 bases lay between the germline ends. Germline CDR1 and CDR2: MGHDK and SYGVNS. CDR3 residues: CASSELAGELFF. CDR3 nucleotides: TGTGCCAGCAGTGAATTAGCCGGGGAGCTGTTTTTT.

A remark on this clonotype: A much bigger clone sits one base away, suggesting this may be a read error. The chain has TRBV5-5 and TRBJ2-2; D could derive from TRBD1 or TRBD2 (5 bases each). CDR3 size: 15 residues. In germline, CDR1 is SGHKS, CDR2 YYEKEE (reference sequence). CDR3 DNA sequence: TGTGCCAGCAGCTTGGGTCAGGGATACACCGGGGCGCTGTTTTTT. Encoded protein: CASSLGQGYTGALFF.

This clonotype was seen a handful of times. The chain recombines TRBV3-1 with TRBJ2-1; 11 bases align to TRBD2. V shed 0 bases and J 2 bases; nucleotides not matched to a gene: 9. The CDR3 length is 19 residues. CDR1 and CDR2 (germline): LGHDT, YNNKEL (reference sequence). The CDR3, as DNA: TGTGCCAGCAGCCAAGAAACTAGCGGGAGAGCAGAAACCTACAATGAGCAGTTCTTC. This translates into CASSQETSGRAETYNEQFF.